This T cell receptor (beta chain) was identified during a study of T cells in Graves' hyperthyroidism and ophthalmopathy. Whole-study results and caveats: The model's output predicted ophthalmopathy at a median of around 6.9 months prior to onset. Most expanded thyroid clonotypes above 0.001 also appeared in blood.

About this clonotype itself: Its antigen is not known.

Amplified TCR beta CDR3 regions came from RNA transcripts. First-round RT-PCR targeting the TCR CDR3 was performed with the HTBI primer set. In TCRdb, the multiplex PCR reads were re-called with MiXCR into one record per CDR3 protein. The sample has roughly 500,000 distinct CDR3 sequences; 40% to 50% are singletons. The study left out patients who had uncontrolled infection, other autoimmune disease, pregnancy or lactation. Used for diagnoses were clinical symptoms, serum thyroxine and TRAb, thyroid ultrasound and orbital computed tomography. CDR3 length equals 16 residues. Trimming removed 0 bases from V and 4 bases from J; junction bases left unmatched: 7. Germline CDR1 is LNHNV and CDR2 is YYDKDF (reference sequence).

The chain links TRBV15 to TRBJ2-7, with 9 bases that match TRBD1. Sequencing used peripheral blood or thyroid tissue (not recorded which). The receptor was derived from an adult woman with Graves' disease, either hyperthyroidism or ophthalmopathy (not recorded which). CDR3 residues: CATSRDHSGQGYEQYF. The DNA for the CDR3 is TGTGCCACCAGCAGAGATCACTCGGGACAGGGTTACGAGCAGTACTTC.